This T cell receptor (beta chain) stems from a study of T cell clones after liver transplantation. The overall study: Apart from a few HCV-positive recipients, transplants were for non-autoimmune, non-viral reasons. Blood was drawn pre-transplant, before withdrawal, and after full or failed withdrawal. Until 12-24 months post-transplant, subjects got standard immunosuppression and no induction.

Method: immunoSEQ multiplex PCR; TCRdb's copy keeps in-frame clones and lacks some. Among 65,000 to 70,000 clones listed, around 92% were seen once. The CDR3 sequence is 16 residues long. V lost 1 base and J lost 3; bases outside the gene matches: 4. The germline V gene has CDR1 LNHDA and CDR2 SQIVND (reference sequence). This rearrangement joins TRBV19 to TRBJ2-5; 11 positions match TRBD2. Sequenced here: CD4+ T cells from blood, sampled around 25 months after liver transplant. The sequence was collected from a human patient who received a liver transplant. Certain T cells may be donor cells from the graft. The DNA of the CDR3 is TGTGCCAGTAGTATAGGGATAGCGGGAGGGGAAGAGACCCAGTACTTC. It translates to CASSIGIAGGEETQYF.